This T cell receptor (beta chain) was recovered during a study of type 1 and type 2 diabetes patients. Study findings and constraints: With limited T2D and control samples, some T1D-only expanded clones may not be T1D-specific. Type 2 diabetes repertoires were more diverse than type 1 diabetes repertoires.

Genomic DNA was the PCR template. Multiplex PCR with 30 forward and 13 reverse primers amplified the TCR beta CDR3. TCRdb re-analysed the multiplex PCR reads in MiXCR, keeping a single row per CDR3 protein. Of more than 250,000 distinct CDR3 sequences listed, around 50% are singletons. This clonotype was observed a single time. Its antigen is unknown. The junction departs from the called germline gene at one end, perhaps through a read error. This clonotype originated in a man between 18 and 29 years old with type 2 diabetes. Material: peripheral blood mononuclear cells (PBMCs).

This CDR3 reads CASSHPIAGSSYNEQFF. The CDR3 region has the DNA TGCGCCAGCAGCCATCCCATAGCGGGCAGCTCCTACAATGAGCAGTTCTTC. The V and J genes are TRBV7-3 and TRBJ2-1; 7 positions agree with TRBD2. The V gene's germline CDR1 is SGHTA and CDR2 FQGTGA. This CDR3 has 17 amino acids.